This T cell receptor beta chain was captured by sequencing in a study of CD8 T cells in ankylosing spondylitis. In making TCR beta libraries, quantitative 5'-RACE with molecular barcodes was used. TCRdb called the 5' RACE reads again in MiXCR, with one record for every CDR3 protein. Of 200,000 to 300,000 distinct CDR3 sequences in the sample, 8% to 9.5% were seen once. Study-wide points: A TCR beta motif of roughly eight highly homologous variants appeared characteristic of ankylosing spondylitis blood.

In the case of this clonotype: What it binds is unknown.

CDR1 and CDR2 from the germline V gene are DFQATT and SNEGSKA (reference sequence). Trimming removed 0 bases from V and 3 bases from J, with 9 bases in between. This CDR3 has 14 amino acids. The sequence came from a male donor with ankylosing spondylitis or in good health (not recorded which). Material: blood, either unsorted or a sorted T cell fraction (not recorded which). The chain links TRBV20-1 to TRBJ2-1; D uncertain. This chain's CDR3 is CSAREIYYYNEQFF. Written as DNA, the CDR3 is TGCAGTGCTAGAGAGATTTACTACTACAATGAGCAGTTCTTC.